This T cell receptor beta chain was retrieved from a study of CD8 T cells in Susac syndrome. It was with random hexamers that about 0.45 to 1 ug RNA was reverse transcribed. The CDR3 of TCR beta was amplified by immunoSEQ multiplex PCR across 54 Vbeta and 13 Jbeta. One entry per CDR3 protein, called by TCRdb with MiXCR from the immunoSEQ multiplex PCR reads. The sample lists fewer than 150,000 distinct CDR3 sequences, around nine tenths occurring once. This clonotype was observed once. With 4 bases clipped from V and 5 bases from J, the junction kept 7 bases outside the gene matches. Germline-derived CDR1 and CDR2 are KGHSH and LQKENI. This CDR3 is built from 15 residues. TCR beta was sequenced from blood CD8+ and CD4+ T cells. The patients who served as multiple sclerosis controls were treatment-naive and had stable or active relapsing-remitting disease that fulfilled the revised McDonald criteria.

The rearrangement uses TRBV18 and TRBJ2-7, with 11 bases fitting TRBD2. The TCR comes from a human donor with multiple sclerosis. The specimen was CD8+ T cells from PBMCs. CDR3: CASSHTTSGSDEQYF. The CDR3 coding sequence is TGTGCCAGCTCACATACTACTAGCGGGAGTGACGAGCAGTACTTC.